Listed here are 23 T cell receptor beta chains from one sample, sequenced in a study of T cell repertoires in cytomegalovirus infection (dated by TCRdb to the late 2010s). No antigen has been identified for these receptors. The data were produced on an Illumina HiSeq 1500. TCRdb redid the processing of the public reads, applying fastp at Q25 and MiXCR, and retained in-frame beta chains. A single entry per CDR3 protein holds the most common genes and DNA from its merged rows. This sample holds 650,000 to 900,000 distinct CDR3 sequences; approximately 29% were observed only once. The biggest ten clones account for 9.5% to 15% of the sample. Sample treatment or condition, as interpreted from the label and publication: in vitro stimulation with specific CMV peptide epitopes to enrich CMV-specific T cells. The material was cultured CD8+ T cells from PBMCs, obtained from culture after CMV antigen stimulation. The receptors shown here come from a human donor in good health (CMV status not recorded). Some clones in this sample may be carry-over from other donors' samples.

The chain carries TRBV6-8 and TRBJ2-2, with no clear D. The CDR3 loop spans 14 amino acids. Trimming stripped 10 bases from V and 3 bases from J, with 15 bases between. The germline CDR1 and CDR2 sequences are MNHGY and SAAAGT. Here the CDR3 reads CATRGTYHTGELFF. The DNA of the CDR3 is TGTGCCACACGTGGCACTTACCACACCGGGGAGCTGTTTTTT.

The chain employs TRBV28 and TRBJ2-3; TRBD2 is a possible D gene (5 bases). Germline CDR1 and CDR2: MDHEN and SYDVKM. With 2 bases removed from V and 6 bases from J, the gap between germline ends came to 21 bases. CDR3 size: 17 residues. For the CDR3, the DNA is TGTGCCAGCAGTTTAGGTGATCTCCCAACGGGAATTGATACGCAGTATTTT. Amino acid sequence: CASSLGDLPTGIDTQYF.

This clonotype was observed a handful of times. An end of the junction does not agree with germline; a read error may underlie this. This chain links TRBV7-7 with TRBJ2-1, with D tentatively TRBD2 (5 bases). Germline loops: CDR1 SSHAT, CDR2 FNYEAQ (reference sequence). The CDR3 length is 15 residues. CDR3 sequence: CASSPVASSYNEQFF. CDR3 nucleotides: TGTGCTAGCAGCCCGGTAGCGTCCTCCTACAATGAGCAGTTCTTC.

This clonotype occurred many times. The CDR3 reads CASSLGMGAEQYV. In DNA, the CDR3 is TGTGCCAGCAGCTTAGGGATGGGCGCCGAGCAGTACGTC. The V call is TRBV7-8, the J call TRBJ2-7; D ambiguous. There are 13 residues in the CDR3. Germline V gene lookup returns CDR1 SGHVS and CDR2 FQNEAQ. Trimming pared 1 base from V and 6 bases from J, leaving 10 bases between.

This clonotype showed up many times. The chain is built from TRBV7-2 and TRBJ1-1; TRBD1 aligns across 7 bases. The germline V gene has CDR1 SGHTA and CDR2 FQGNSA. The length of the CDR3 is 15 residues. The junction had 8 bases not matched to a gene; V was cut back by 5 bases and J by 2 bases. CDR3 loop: CASSTLQGLNTEAFF. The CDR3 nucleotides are TGTGCCAGCAGCACCCTACAGGGGTTAAACACTGAAGCTTTCTTT.

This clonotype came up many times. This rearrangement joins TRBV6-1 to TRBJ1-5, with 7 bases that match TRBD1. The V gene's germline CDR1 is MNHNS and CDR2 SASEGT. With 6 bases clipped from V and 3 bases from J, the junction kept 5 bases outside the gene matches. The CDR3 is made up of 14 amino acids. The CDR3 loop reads CASSPTGDNQPQHF. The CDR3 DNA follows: TGTGCCAGCAGCCCCACAGGGGACAATCAGCCCCAGCATTTT.

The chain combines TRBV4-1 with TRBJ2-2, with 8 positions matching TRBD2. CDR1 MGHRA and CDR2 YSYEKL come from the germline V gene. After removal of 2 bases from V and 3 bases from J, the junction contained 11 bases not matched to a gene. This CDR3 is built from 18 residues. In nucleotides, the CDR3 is TGCGCCAGCAGCCAATCCCCACCAGCGGGGGATTACACCGGGGAGCTGTTTTTT. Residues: CASSQSPPAGDYTGELFF.

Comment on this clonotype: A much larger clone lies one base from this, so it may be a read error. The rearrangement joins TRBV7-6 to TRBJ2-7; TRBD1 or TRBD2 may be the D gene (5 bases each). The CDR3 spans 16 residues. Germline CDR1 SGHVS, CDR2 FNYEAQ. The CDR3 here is CANSQGPSLPVNEQYF. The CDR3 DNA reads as TGTGCCAACAGCCAGGGACCTTCGTTGCCGGTCAACGAGCAGTACTTC.

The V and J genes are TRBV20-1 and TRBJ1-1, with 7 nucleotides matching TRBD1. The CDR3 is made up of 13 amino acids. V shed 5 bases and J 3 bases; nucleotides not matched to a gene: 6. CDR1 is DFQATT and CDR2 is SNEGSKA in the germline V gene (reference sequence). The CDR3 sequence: CSALRGLDTEAFF. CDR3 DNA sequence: TGCAGTGCTCTGAGGGGGCTTGACACTGAAGCTTTCTTT.

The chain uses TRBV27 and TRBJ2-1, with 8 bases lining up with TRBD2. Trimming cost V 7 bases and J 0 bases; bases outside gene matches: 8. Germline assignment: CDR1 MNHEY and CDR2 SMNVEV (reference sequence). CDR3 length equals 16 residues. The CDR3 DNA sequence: TGTGCCAGCACCATGATAGCGGGGAACTCCTACAATGAGCAGTTCTTC. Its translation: CASTMIAGNSYNEQFF.

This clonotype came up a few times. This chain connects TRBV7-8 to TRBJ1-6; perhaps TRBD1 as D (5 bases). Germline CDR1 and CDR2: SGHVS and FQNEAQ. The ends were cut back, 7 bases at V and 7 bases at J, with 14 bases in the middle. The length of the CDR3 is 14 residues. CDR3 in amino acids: CASTGGTANSPLHF. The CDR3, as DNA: TGTGCCAGCACTGGGGGGACGGCCAATTCACCCCTCCACTTT.

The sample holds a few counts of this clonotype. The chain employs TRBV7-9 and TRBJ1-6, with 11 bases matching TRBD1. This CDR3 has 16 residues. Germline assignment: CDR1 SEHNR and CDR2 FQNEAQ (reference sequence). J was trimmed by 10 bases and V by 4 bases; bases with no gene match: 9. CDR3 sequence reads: CASSSTGQGAGSPLHF. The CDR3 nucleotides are TGTGCCAGCAGCTCGACCGGACAGGGGGCAGGATCACCCCTCCACTTT.

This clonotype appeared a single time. CDR3 DNA sequence: TGTGCCAGCAGAAAAGGCGGGGGAACAGATACGCAGTATTTT. Translating it yields CASRKGGGTDTQYF. The chain uses TRBV9 and TRBJ2-3; TRBD2 matches 7 bases. With 5 bases clipped from V and 3 bases from J, the junction kept 6 bases outside the gene matches. This CDR3 has 14 residues. The germline V gene has CDR1 SGDLS and CDR2 YYNGEE.

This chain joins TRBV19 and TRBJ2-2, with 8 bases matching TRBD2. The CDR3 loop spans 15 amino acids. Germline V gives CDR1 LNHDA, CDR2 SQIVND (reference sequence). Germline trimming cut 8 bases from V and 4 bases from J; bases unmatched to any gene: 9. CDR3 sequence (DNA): TGTGCCAGTCTCCGGGGGGGTGGTAGCACCGGGGAGCTGTTTTTT. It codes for CASLRGGGSTGELFF.

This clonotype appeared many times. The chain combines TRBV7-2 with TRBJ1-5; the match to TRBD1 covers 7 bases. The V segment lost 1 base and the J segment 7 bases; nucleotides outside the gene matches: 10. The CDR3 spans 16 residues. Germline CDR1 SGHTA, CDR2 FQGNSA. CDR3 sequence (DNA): TGTGCCAGCAGCTTAGGGCCGACAGGGAGGGGCCAGCCCCAGCATTTT. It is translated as CASSLGPTGRGQPQHF.

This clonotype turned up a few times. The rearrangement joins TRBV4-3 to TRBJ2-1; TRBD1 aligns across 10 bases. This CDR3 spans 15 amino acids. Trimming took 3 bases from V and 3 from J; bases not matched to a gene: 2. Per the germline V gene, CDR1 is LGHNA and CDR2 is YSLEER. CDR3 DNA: TGCGCCAGCAGCCAGGGACAGGGGTACTACAATGAGCAGTTCTTC. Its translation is CASSQGQGYYNEQFF.

CDR3 coding DNA: TGCAGTGCTAGGGCCCGGGGGGCCGGTGAGACCCAGTACTTC. This translates into CSARARGAGETQYF. The chain has TRBV20-1 and TRBJ2-5; D is possibly TRBD2 (7 bases). Germline assignment: CDR1 DFQATT and CDR2 SNEGSKA (reference sequence). The CDR3 totals 14 residues. V dropped 3 bases and J dropped 5 bases, with 16 bases sitting between them.

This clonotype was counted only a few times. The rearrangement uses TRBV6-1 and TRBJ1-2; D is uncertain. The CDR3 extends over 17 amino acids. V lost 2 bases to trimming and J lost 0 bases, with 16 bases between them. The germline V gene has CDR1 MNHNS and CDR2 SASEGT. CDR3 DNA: TGTGCCAGCAGTGAATGGAAAGGGTCCATTTCTAACTATGGCTACACCTTC. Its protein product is CASSEWKGSISNYGYTF.

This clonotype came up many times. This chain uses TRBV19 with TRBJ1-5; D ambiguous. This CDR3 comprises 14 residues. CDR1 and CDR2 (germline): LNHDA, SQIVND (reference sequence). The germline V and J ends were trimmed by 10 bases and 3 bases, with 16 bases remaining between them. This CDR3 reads CATSLGPPNQPQHF. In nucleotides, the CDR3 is TGTGCCACCTCCCTCGGGCCTCCCAATCAGCCCCAGCATTTT.

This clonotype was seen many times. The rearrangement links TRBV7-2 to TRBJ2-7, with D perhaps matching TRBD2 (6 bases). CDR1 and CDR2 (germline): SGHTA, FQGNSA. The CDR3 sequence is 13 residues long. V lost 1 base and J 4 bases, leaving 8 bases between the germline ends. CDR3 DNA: TGTGCCAGCAGCTTAGAGGAGGGGTACGAGCAGTACGTC. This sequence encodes CASSLEEGYEQYV.

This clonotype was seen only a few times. The CDR3: CASSLYNDRGTEAFF. The CDR3 bases are TGTGCCAGCTCACTTTACAACGACAGGGGTACTGAAGCTTTCTTT. The V call is TRBV18, the J call TRBJ1-1; TRBD1 aligns across 8 bases. The CDR3 totals 15 residues. Germline V lookup: CDR1 KGHSH, CDR2 LQKENI. Trimming cost V 4 bases and J 5 bases; bases outside gene matches: 9.

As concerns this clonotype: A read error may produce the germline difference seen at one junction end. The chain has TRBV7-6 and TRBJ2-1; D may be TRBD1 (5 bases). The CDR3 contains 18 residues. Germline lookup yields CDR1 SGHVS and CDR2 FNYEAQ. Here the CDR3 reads CASSAITPGRVTYNEQFF. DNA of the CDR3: TGTGCTAGCAGCGCCATAACCCCGGGCAGGGTCACCTACAATGAGCAGTTCTTC.

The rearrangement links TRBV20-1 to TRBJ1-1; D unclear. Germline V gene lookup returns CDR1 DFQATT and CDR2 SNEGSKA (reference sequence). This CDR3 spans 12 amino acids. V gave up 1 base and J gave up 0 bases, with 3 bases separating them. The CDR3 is CSARAVNTEAFF. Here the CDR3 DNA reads TGCAGTGCTAGAGCCGTGAACACTGAAGCTTTCTTT.